The subject of this entry is one TCR beta chain. The data were taken from a study of radiation and T cells in renal cell carcinoma. The germline V and J ends were trimmed by 0 bases and 0 bases, with 12 bases remaining between them. From germline, CDR1 is LGHNA and CDR2 YNFKEQ. The CDR3 runs to 16 residues. Time point of the sample: blood 2 weeks post-SBRT. As to treatment: 15 Gy SBRT to primary tumor, nephrectomy 4 weeks later. Sequenced by immunoSEQ multiplex PCR; TCRdb stores in-frame clones only, minus some. The table has 100,000 to 150,000 clones, approximately 90% seen once. This clonotype was sampled from a woman in her 70s with renal cell carcinoma. This chain links TRBV4-2 with TRBJ2-7, with D possibly matching TRBD1 (6 bases). The material was blood, obtained from a patient whose treatment included radiotherapy and nephrectomy. Written as DNA, the CDR3 is TGTGCCAGCAGCCAAGAGACAGGATTCACCTCCTACGAGCAGTACTTC. It translates to CASSQETGFTSYEQYF.